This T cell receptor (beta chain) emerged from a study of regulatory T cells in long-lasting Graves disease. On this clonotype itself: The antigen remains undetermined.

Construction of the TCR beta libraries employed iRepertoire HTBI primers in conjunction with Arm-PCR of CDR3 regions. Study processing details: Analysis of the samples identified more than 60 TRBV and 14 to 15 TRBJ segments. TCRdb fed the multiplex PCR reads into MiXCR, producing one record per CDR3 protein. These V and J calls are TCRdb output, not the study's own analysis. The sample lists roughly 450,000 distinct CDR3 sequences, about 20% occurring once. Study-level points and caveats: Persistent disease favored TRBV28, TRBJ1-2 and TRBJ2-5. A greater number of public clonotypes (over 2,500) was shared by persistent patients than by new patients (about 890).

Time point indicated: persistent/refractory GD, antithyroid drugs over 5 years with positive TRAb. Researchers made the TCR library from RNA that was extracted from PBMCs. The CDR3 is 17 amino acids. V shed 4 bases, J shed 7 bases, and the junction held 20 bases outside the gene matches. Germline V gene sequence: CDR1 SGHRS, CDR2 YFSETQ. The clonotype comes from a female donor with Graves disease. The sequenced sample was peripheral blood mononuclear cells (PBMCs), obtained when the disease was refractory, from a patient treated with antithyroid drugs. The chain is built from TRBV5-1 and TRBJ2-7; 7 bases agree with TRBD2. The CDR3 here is CASSAFFGGRGSEEQYF. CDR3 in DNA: TGCGCCAGCAGCGCCTTCTTCGGCGGGAGAGGCTCTGAAGAGCAGTACTTC.